This section outlines one T cell receptor (beta chain) sequence together with its context. The data originate from a study of blood T cell repertoires in COVID-19. V dropped 4 bases and J dropped 4; count of bases not matched to a gene: 6. From germline, CDR1 is SGHRS and CDR2 YFSETQ. This CDR3 contains 15 residues. The data were produced by immunoSEQ multiplex PCR, yet TCRdb's version contains in-frame clones alone and is incomplete. Altogether 200,000 to 250,000 clones are present, 88% being singletons, with the ten largest covering about 4%. The clonotype originates from a woman aged 25 to 39 who had been exposed to COVID-19. The rearrangement links TRBV5-1 to TRBJ2-5; TRBD2 matches 11 bases. Sequencing used PBMCs or T cells enriched from blood (not recorded which). CDR3 amino acids: CASSPNLAGGETQYF. The CDR3 region has the DNA TGCGCCAGCAGCCCGAACCTAGCGGGAGGAGAGACCCAGTACTTC.